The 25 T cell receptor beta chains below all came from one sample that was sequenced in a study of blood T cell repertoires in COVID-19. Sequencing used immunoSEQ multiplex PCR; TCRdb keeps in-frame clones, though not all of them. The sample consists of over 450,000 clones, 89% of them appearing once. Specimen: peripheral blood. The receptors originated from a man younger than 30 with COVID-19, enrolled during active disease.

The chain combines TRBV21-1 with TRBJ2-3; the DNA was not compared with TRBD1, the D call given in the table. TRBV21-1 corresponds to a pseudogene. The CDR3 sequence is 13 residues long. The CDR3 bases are TGTGCCAGCAGGGGGGCTAACACAGATACGCAGTATTTT. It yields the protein CASRGANTDTQYF.

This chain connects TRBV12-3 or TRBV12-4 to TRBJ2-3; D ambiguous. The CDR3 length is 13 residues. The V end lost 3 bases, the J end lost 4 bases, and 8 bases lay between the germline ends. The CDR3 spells CASSLVAPDTQYF. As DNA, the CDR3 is TGTGCCAGCAGTTTGGTAGCTCCAGATACGCAGTATTTT.

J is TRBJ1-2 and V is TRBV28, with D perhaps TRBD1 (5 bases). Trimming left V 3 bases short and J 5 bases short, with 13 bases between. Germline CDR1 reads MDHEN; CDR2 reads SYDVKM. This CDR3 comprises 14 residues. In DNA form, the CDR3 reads TGTGCCAGCAGTTTTGGGGCGGGAATTTATGGCTACACCTTC. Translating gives CASSFGAGIYGYTF.

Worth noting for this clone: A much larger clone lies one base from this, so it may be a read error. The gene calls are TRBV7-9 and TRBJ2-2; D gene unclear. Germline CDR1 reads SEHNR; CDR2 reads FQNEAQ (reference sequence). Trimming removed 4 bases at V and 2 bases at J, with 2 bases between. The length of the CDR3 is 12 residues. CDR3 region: CASSSNTGELFF. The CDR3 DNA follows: TGTGCCAGCAGCTCTAACACCGGGGAGCTGTTTTTT.

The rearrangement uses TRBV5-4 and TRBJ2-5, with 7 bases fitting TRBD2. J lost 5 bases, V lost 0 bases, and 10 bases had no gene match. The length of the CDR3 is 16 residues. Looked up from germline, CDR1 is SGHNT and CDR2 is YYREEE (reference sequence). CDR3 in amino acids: CASSLEGGSRGETQYF. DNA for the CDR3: TGTGCCAGCAGCTTGGAGGGCGGGAGTAGAGGGGAGACCCAGTACTTC.

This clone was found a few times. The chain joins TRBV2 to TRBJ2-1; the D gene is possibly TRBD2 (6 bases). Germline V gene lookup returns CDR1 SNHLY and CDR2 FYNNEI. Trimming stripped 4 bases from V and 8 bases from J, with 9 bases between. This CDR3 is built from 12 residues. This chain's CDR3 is CASSGAGYEQFF. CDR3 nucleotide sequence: TGTGCCAGCAGTGGCGCGGGGTATGAGCAGTTCTTC.

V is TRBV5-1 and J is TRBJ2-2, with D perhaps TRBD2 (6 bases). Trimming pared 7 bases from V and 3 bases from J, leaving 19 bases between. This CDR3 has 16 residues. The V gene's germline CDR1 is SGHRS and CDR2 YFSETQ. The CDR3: CASYNLAGIHTGELFF. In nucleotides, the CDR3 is TGCGCCAGCTATAACTTGGCGGGGATTCACACCGGGGAGCTGTTTTTT.

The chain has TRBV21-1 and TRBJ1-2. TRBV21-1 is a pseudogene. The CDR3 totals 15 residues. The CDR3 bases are TGTGCCAGCAGCAAAAGGGCCGGGGTTTCAGATGGCTACACCTTC. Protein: CASSKRAGVSDGYTF.

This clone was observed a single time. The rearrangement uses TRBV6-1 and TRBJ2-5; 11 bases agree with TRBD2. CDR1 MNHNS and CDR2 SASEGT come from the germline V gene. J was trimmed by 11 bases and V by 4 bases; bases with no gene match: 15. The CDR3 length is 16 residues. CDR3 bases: TGTGCCAGCAGTGTTCCCGGGACTAGCGGACGGATGTCACAGTACTTC. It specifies CASSVPGTSGRMSQYF.

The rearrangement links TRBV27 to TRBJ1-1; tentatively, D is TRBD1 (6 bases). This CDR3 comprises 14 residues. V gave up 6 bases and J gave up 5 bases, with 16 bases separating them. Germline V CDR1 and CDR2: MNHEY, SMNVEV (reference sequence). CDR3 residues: CASSQQGPGTEAFF. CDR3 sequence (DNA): TGTGCCAGCAGCCAACAGGGACCGGGGACTGAAGCTTTCTTT.

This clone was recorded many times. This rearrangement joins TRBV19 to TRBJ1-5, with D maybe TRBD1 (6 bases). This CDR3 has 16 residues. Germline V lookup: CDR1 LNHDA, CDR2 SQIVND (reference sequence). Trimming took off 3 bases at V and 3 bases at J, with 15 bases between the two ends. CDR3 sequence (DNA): TGTGCCAGTAGTATGGGCGCGGGGGCGACCAATCAGCCCCAGCATTTT. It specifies CASSMGAGATNQPQHF.

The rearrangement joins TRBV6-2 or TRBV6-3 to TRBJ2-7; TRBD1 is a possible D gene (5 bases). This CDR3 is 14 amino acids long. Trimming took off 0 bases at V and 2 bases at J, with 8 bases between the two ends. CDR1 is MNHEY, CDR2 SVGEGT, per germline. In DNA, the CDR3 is TGTGCCAGCAGTTACTCCAGGGTAACCTACGAGCAGTACTTC. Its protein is CASSYSRVTYEQYF.

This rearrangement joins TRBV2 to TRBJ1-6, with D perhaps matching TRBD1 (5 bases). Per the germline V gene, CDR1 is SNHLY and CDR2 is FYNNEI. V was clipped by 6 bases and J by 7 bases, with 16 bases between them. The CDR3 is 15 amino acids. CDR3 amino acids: CASRLQVNDNSPLHF. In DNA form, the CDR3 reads TGTGCCAGCAGGCTACAGGTCAACGACAATTCACCCCTCCACTTT.

The CDR3 loop reads CASGLTDRGGLQPQHF. In DNA, the CDR3 is TGTGCTAGTGGTTTGACCGACCGCGGTGGCTTGCAGCCCCAGCATTTT. The J gene is TRBJ1-5, the V gene TRBV12-5, with D uncertain. Germline V gives CDR1 LGHNT, CDR2 FRNRAP. Deletions cut 2 bases from V and 7 bases from J, with 18 bases between. There are 16 residues in the CDR3.

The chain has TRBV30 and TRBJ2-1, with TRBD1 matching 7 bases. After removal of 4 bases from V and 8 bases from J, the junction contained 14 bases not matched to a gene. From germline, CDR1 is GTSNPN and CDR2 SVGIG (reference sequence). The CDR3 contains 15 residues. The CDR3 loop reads CAWNLPSHRGYEQFF. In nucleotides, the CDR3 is TGTGCCTGGAACCTTCCCTCCCACAGGGGCTATGAGCAGTTCTTC.

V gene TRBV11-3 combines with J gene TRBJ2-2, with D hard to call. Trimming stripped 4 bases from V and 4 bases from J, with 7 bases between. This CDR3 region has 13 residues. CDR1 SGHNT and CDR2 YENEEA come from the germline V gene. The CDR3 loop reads CASSYPSTGELFF. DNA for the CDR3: TGTGCCAGCAGCTACCCGAGCACCGGGGAGCTGTTTTTT.

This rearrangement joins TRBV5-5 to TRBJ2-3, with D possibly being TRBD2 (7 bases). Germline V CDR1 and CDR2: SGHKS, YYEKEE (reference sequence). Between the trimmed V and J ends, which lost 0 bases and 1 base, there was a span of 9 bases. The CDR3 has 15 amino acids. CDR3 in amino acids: CASSLEGGRTDTQYF. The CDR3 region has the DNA TGTGCCAGCAGCTTGGAGGGGGGGCGCACAGATACGCAGTATTTT.

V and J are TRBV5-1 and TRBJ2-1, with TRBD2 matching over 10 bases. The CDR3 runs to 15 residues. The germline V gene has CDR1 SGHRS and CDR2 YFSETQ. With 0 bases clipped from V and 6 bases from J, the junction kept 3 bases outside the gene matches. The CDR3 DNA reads TGCGCCAGCAGCTTGGTAGCGGGGGGCTCCAATGAGCAGTTCTTC. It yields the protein CASSLVAGGSNEQFF.

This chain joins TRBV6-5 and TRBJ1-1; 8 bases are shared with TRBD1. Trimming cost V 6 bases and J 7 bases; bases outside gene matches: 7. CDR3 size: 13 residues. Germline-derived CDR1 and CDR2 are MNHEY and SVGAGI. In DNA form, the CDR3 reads TGTGCCAGCAGGCTGACAGGGGATTATGAAGCTTTCTTT. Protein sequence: CASRLTGDYEAFF.

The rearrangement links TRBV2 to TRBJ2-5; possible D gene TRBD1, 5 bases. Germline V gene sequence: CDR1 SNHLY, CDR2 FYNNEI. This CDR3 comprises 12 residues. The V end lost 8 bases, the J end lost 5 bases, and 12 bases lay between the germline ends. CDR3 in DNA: TGTGCCAGCCTCGGCCAGGGCGAGACCCAGTACTTC. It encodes CASLGQGETQYF.

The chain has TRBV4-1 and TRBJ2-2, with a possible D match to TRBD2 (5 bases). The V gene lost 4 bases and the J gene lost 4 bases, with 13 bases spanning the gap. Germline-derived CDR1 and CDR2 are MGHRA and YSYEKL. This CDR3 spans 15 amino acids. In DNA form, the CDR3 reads TGCGCCAGCAGCCGAGAAACGAGGGTCACCGGGGAGCTGTTTTTT. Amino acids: CASSRETRVTGELFF.

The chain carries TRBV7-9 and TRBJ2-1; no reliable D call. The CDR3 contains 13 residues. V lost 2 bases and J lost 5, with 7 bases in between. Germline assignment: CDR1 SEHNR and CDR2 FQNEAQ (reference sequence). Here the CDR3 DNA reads TGTGCCAGCAGCTTACCACTTAACAATGAGCAGTTCTTC. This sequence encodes CASSLPLNNEQFF.

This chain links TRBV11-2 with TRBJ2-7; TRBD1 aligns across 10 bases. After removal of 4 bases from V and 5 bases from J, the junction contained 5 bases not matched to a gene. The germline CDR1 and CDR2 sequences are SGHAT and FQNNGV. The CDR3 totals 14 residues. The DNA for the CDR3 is TGTGCCAGCAGCTGGGTGACAGGGGGCAACGAGCAGTACTTC. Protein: CASSWVTGGNEQYF.

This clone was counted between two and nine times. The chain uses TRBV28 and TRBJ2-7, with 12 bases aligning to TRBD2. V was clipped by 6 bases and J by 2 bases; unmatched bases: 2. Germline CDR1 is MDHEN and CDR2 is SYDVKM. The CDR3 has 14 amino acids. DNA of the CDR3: TGTGCCAGCAGAAGACTAGCGGGGGCCTACGAGCAGTACTTC. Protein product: CASRRLAGAYEQYF.

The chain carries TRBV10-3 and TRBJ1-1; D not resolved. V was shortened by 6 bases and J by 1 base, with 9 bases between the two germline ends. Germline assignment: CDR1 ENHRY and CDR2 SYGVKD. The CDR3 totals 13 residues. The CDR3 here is CAIRRDSNTEAFF. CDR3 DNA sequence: TGTGCCATCAGACGAGACTCGAACACTGAAGCTTTCTTT.